This T cell receptor beta chain was observed in a study of OX40 agonist ivuxolimab in advanced cancers. Study-wide context: Three patients responded partially, comprising one with hepatocellular carcinoma and two with cutaneous melanoma. Study-level results: At 0.1 to 3.0 mg/kg, clonal expansion of CD4+ and CD8+ blood T cells had occurred by week 6.

Worth noting for this clone: Its antigen is as yet unknown.

The table came from immunoSEQ multiplex PCR; TCRdb's copy has only in-frame clones and leaves some out. The repertoire has around 70,000 clones, roughly four fifths of them found once; the top ten carry about 2.5%. The CDR3 loop spans 14 amino acids. The origin of this receptor is an adult with an advanced solid tumor such as melanoma, head and neck, liver or kidney cancer. The input for sequencing was CD4+ or CD8+ T cells sorted from blood, taken in a trial of the OX40 agonist ivuxolimab. The gene calls are TRBV1 and TRBJ2-1; no DNA check was done on the table's D call, TRBD2. TRBV1 is listed as a pseudogene. The DNA of the CDR3 is TGCACCCCCGCCGTACTAGCGGGTTACAATGAGCAGTTCTTC. Protein sequence: CTPAVLAGYNEQFF.